The 16 T cell receptor beta chains below come from one sample, sequenced in a study of blood T cell repertoires in COVID-19. Sequenced by immunoSEQ multiplex PCR; TCRdb stores in-frame clones only, minus some. The sample lists 220,000 or so clones; more than 70% were seen once. The specimen was peripheral blood. The receptors come from a woman of 80 years or more with acute or convalescent COVID-19.

As to this clone: Other nucleotide sequences from this sample produce the same CDR3. The chain employs TRBV12-5 and TRBJ2-7, with D possibly TRBD2 on 6 matching bases. CDR1 LGHNT and CDR2 FRNRAP come from the germline V gene. V dropped 1 base and J dropped 4 bases, with 8 bases sitting between them. The CDR3 totals 13 residues. CDR3 bases: TGTGCTAGTGGTTTGGCCGGGGGTTACGAGCAGTACTTC. It translates to CASGLAGGYEQYF. The whole variable domain, filled in from reference TRBV12-5 and TRBJ2-7, reads DARVTQTPRHKVTEMGQEVTMRCQPILGHNTVFWYRQTMMQGLELLAYFRNRAPLDDSGMPKDRFSAEMPDATLATLKIQPSEPRDSAVYFCASGLAGGYEQYFGPGTRLTVT.

This chain joins TRBV7-9 and TRBJ2-1; 9 nucleotides match TRBD2. There are 17 residues in the CDR3. CDR1 is SEHNR, CDR2 FQNEAQ, per germline (reference sequence). V trimming: 4 bases; J trimming: 0 bases; junction bases outside the gene matches: 7. CDR3: CASSSQRGVNSYNEQFF. DNA for the CDR3: TGTGCCAGCAGCTCCCAGCGGGGGGTCAACTCCTACAATGAGCAGTTCTTC.

This clone occurred once. The chain uses TRBV27 and TRBJ2-5; tentative D call: TRBD1 (6 bases). This CDR3 comprises 15 residues. Germline assignment: CDR1 MNHEY and CDR2 SMNVEV (reference sequence). With 4 bases removed from V and 2 bases from J, the gap between germline ends came to 14 bases. In DNA form, the CDR3 reads TGTGCCAGCAGTTCGTTCCCAACAGGGCAAGAGACCCAGTACTTC. Translating gives CASSSFPTGQETQYF.

The gene calls are TRBV19 and TRBJ2-7; D is possibly TRBD1 (5 bases). CDR1 LNHDA and CDR2 SQIVND come from the germline V gene (reference sequence). V dropped 5 bases and J dropped 5 bases, with 13 bases sitting between them. The CDR3 has 13 residues. CDR3 bases: TGTGCCAGTAGTTCCCCAGGGTGGGACGAGCAGTACTTC. Its translation is CASSSPGWDEQYF.

This clone was counted between two and nine times. The chain has TRBV4-2 and TRBJ1-1; D is unclear. CDR1 LGHNA and CDR2 YNFKEQ come from the germline V gene. V dropped 3 bases and J dropped 7 bases, with 15 bases sitting between them. This CDR3 contains 14 residues. The CDR3 region has the DNA TGTGCCAGCAGCCATGAACTCCAAGGGAGTGAAGCTTTCTTT. Translated: CASSHELQGSEAFF.

This clone has a single count. The chain recombines TRBV6-2 or TRBV6-3 with TRBJ2-7; weak D call: TRBD1 (6 bases). The CDR3 loop spans 13 amino acids. The V end was cut by 5 bases, the J end by 2 bases, with 10 bases between. Germline CDR1 reads MNHEY; CDR2 reads SVGEGT. The CDR3 nucleotides read TGTGCCAGCAGTGTACAGGGAGCCTACGAGCAGTACTTC. It translates to CASSVQGAYEQYF.

This rearrangement joins TRBV18 to TRBJ1-2; D uncertain. Germline values: CDR1 KGHSH, CDR2 LQKENI. The CDR3 is 13 residues long. V was pared by 0 bases and J by 2 bases, with 4 bases between. Here the CDR3 reads CASSPPLNYGYTF. The CDR3, as DNA: TGTGCCAGCTCACCACCTCTGAACTATGGCTACACCTTC.

This clone was recorded once. This chain uses TRBV6-1 with TRBJ1-1, with TRBD1 matching 8 bases. The CDR3 has 13 amino acids. The V gene's germline CDR1 is MNHNS and CDR2 SASEGT. V dropped 1 base and J dropped 5; count of bases not matched to a gene: 0. This chain's CDR3 is CASSEGQGTEAFF. CDR3 in DNA: TGTGCCAGCAGTGAAGGACAGGGGACTGAAGCTTTCTTT.

The gene calls are TRBV6-4 and TRBJ1-1; TRBD1 matches at 8 bases. CDR3 length equals 17 residues. Looked up from germline, CDR1 is MRHNA and CDR2 is SNTAGT. The V segment lost 3 bases and the J segment 6 bases; nucleotides outside the gene matches: 15. CDR3 amino acids: CASSELGDRTDGPEAFF. CDR3 nucleotide sequence: TGTGCCAGCAGTGAACTCGGGGACAGGACCGATGGTCCTGAAGCTTTCTTT.

The rearrangement joins TRBV25-1 to TRBJ2-5, with D unresolved. Trimming removed 1 base at V and 0 bases at J, with 9 bases between. The V gene's germline CDR1 is MGHDK and CDR2 SYGVNS. There are 15 residues in the CDR3. The CDR3 nucleotides are TGTGCCAGCAGTGAATCCCTGTCGTACCAAGAGACCCAGTACTTC. It specifies CASSESLSYQETQYF.

The V call is TRBV30, the J call TRBJ1-6; D gene ambiguous. Germline CDR1 reads GTSNPN; CDR2 reads SVGIG (reference sequence). V shed 3 bases and J shed 7 bases, with 4 bases lying between them. CDR3 length: 11 amino acids. In nucleotides, the CDR3 is TGTGCCTGGAGCGGGAATTCACCCCTCCACTTT. Translating it yields CAWSGNSPLHF. Combining the CDR3 with reference TRBV30 and TRBJ1-6 gives the whole variable domain SQTIHQWPATLVQPVGSPLSLECTVEGTSNPNLYWYRQAAGRGLQLLFYSVGIGQISSEVPQNLSASRPQDRQFILSSKKLLLSDSGFYLCAWSGNSPLHFGNGTRLTVT.

Here the CDR3 DNA reads TGTGCCAGCTCACCCTTCGGACTAGGGGGGGTATCCTACAATGAGCAGTTCTTC. Translation: CASSPFGLGGVSYNEQFF. The rearrangement links TRBV18 to TRBJ2-1; a possible D gene is TRBD2 (7 bases). This CDR3 comprises 18 residues. Trimming took 3 bases from V and 1 from J, leaving 19 bases between them. Germline V gives CDR1 KGHSH, CDR2 LQKENI.

The CDR3 DNA sequence: TGTGCCAGCAGTTACCAGGGTGACTATGGCTACACCTTC. Protein sequence: CASSYQGDYGYTF. The chain links TRBV6-6 to TRBJ1-2; TRBD1 is a possible D gene (5 bases). The CDR3 length is 13 residues. The germline V gene encodes CDR1 MNHNY and CDR2 SVGAGI (reference sequence). Trimming stripped 2 bases from V and 3 bases from J, with 7 bases between.

The V call is TRBV5-1, the J call TRBJ1-5; 8 bases are shared with TRBD1. Germline CDR1 is SGHRS and CDR2 is YFSETQ. There are 15 residues in the CDR3. Trimming at V came to 0 bases and at J to 7 bases, leaving 6 bases not matched to a gene. Here the CDR3 DNA reads TGCGCCAGCAGCTTGGAGGGGACAGGAGTCCAGCCCCAGCATTTT. Its protein is CASSLEGTGVQPQHF.

V gene TRBV7-9 combines with J gene TRBJ2-7; 8 nucleotides align to TRBD2. This CDR3 contains 16 residues. With 1 base clipped from V and 6 bases from J, the junction kept 11 bases outside the gene matches. The germline CDR1 and CDR2 sequences are SEHNR and FQNEAQ (reference sequence). CDR3 amino acids: CASSLEATSVLVEQYF. For the CDR3, the DNA is TGTGCCAGCAGCTTAGAAGCGACTAGCGTCCTAGTCGAGCAGTACTTC. Combining the CDR3 with reference TRBV7-9 and TRBJ2-7 gives the whole variable domain DTGVSQNPRHKITKRGQNVTFRCDPISEHNRLYWYRQTLGQGPEFLTYFQNEAQLEKSRLLSDRFSAERPKGSFSTLEIQRTEQGDSAMYLCASSLEATSVLVEQYFGPGTRLTVT.

The chain uses TRBV7-9 and TRBJ2-1; 12 bases line up with TRBD1. Unmatched junction bases numbered 7, after V lost 5 bases and J lost 8 bases. The germline V gene has CDR1 SEHNR and CDR2 FQNEAQ (reference sequence). The CDR3 length is 15 residues. The CDR3 spells CASSAGTGGMDEQFF. The CDR3 DNA reads as TGTGCCAGCAGCGCCGGGACAGGGGGCATGGATGAGCAGTTCTTC.